These T cell receptor beta chains were read from a single sample in a study of regulatory T cells in long-lasting Graves disease. One entry per CDR3 protein, called by TCRdb with MiXCR from the multiplex PCR reads. The sample yields about 210,000 distinct CDR3 sequences, around a fifth seen once. This sample was also put to use in a study of T cells in Graves' hyperthyroidism and ophthalmopathy.

Sequencing used peripheral blood mononuclear cells (PBMCs), obtained at new diagnosis, from a patient treated with antithyroid drugs. The origin of the receptors is a woman in her twenties or thirties with Graves disease. CDR3s include the opening cysteine and the closing phenylalanine or tryptophan. D genes are given only for firm matches. Clone size is shown for a subset of rows, as once, few, many or a class of expanded clone.

abundance	v_gene	d_gene	len	j_gene	CDR3aa	CDR3nt
many	TRBV3-1	NA	18	TRBJ2-1	CASSSLREGPSSYNEQFF	TGTGCCAGCAGCTCACTCCGTGAGGGACCTAGCTCCTACAATGAGCAGTTCTTC
many	TRBV6-1	TRBD2	13	TRBJ2-1	CASQGLAFSEQFF	TGTGCCAGCCAGGGACTAGCGTTCAGTGAGCAGTTCTTC
many	TRBV13	TRBD1	14	TRBJ2-1	CASSRTGGLVEQFF	TGTGCCAGCAGCCGGACAGGGGGTTTAGTTGAGCAGTTCTTC
many	TRBV30	TRBD2	20	TRBJ2-7	CAWTRRRSGTSGSFEGEQYF	TGTGCCTGGACTCGACGGAGATCCGGGACTAGCGGGAGTTTTGAGGGTGAGCAGTACTTC
once	TRBV11-1	NA	15	TRBJ2-3	CASQRLAATTDTQYF	TGTGCCAGCCAAAGGCTAGCCGCTACGACAGATACGCAGTATTTT
many	TRBV20-1	NA	14	TRBJ2-3	CSAIGLATPDTQYF	TGCAGTGCTATCGGTCTAGCGACACCCGATACGCAGTATTTT
many	TRBV3-1	TRBD2	15	TRBJ2-2	CASRLSGRNTGELFF	TGTGCCAGCCGACTTAGCGGGAGGAACACCGGGGAGCTGTTTTTT
NA	TRBV18	TRBD2	17	TRBJ2-1	CASSPWEAGPSYNEKFF	TGTGCCAGCTCACCATGGGAAGCGGGACCCTCCTACAATGAGAAGTTCTTC
many	TRBV3-1	TRBD1	14	TRBJ1-2	CASANRGLNYGYTF	TGTGCCAGCGCAAACAGGGGGTTAAACTATGGCTACACCTTC
many	TRBV20-1	NA	14	TRBJ2-7	CSARKAGPSYEQYF	TGCAGTGCTAGAAAAGCGGGCCCCTCCTACGAGCAGTACTTC
many	TRBV5-1	NA	13	TRBJ2-5	CASSLVEQETQYF	TGCGCCAGCAGCTTGGTGGAACAGGAGACCCAGTACTTC
many	TRBV11-2	TRBD2	15	TRBJ2-1	CASSSLAGGQGEQFF	TGTGCCAGCAGCTCCCTAGCGGGGGGGCAGGGTGAGCAGTTCTTC
many	TRBV12-3/TRBV12-4	NA	15	TRBJ2-1	CASGSLASVNNEQFF	TGTGCCAGCGGGTCCCTGGCTTCCGTGAACAATGAGCAGTTCTTC
NA	TRBV30	TRBD1	15	TRBJ1-1	CAWSTRGQTNTEAFF	TGTGCCTGGAGTACGCGGGGACAGACGAACACTGAAGCTTTCTTT
many	TRBV24-1	TRBD2	15	TRBJ2-1	CATSGERGIYNEQFF	TGTGCCACCAGTGGTGAGCGGGGCATCTACAATGAGCAGTTCTTC
many	TRBV2	NA	14	TRBJ1-5	CASSEKTGRQPQHF	TGTGCCAGCAGTGAAAAAACAGGGAGGCAGCCCCAGCATTTT
many	TRBV2	NA	12	TRBJ1-1	CASSKENTEAFF	TGTGCCAGCAGTAAGGAGAACACTGAAGCTTTCTTT
NA	TRBV6-1	NA	16	TRBJ2-3	CASRSMGWDPTDTQYF	TGTGCCAGCAGATCCATGGGGTGGGACCCCACAGATACGCAGTATTTT
many	TRBV11-2	TRBD1	14	TRBJ1-1	CASSLRQGLTEAFF	TGTGCCAGCAGCTTAAGACAGGGCTTGACTGAAGCTTTCTTT
NA	TRBV28	TRBD2	15	TRBJ2-2	CASSLASGSTGELFF	TGTGCCAGCAGTTTGGCTAGCGGGAGCACCGGGGAGCTGTTTTTT
NA	TRBV7-9	NA	16	TRBJ1-4	CASSLAGLWEYEKLFF	TGTGCCAGCAGCTTAGCGGGGCTCTGGGAATATGAAAAACTGTTTTTT
NA	TRBV15	NA	15	TRBJ1-2	CATIPAPRGGDGYTF	TGTGCCACCATCCCCGCCCCGCGGGGCGGGGATGGCTACACCTTC
few	TRBV29-1	TRBD2	16	TRBJ2-1	CSVDGTSGKYYNEQFF	TGCAGCGTTGATGGTACTAGCGGGAAATACTACAATGAGCAGTTCTTC
many	TRBV10-2	NA	12	TRBJ1-1	CASIRGDAEAFF	TGCGCCAGCATTAGGGGTGACGCTGAAGCTTTCTTT
many	TRBV7-2	NA	16	TRBJ2-7	CASSLRGKGPSYEQYF	TGTGCCAGCAGCCTGCGGGGAAAGGGCCCCTCCTACGAGCAGTACTTC
once	TRBV19	TRBD2	16	TRBJ2-7	CASSPTSGSNLREQYF	TGTGCCAGTAGCCCGACTAGCGGGAGTAACCTACGCGAGCAGTACTTC
NA	TRBV9	NA	15	TRBJ2-2	CASSVDGGEDGELFF	TGTGCCAGCAGCGTAGACGGGGGCGAGGACGGGGAGCTGTTTTTT
many	TRBV24-1	NA	15	TRBJ2-5	CATSDHSGPGETQYF	TGTGCCACCAGTGACCACAGCGGGCCAGGAGAGACCCAGTACTTC
many	TRBV20-1	TRBD2	16	TRBJ2-1	CSARDFETSGYNEQFF	TGCAGTGCTAGAGATTTCGAGACTAGCGGATACAATGAGCAGTTCTTC